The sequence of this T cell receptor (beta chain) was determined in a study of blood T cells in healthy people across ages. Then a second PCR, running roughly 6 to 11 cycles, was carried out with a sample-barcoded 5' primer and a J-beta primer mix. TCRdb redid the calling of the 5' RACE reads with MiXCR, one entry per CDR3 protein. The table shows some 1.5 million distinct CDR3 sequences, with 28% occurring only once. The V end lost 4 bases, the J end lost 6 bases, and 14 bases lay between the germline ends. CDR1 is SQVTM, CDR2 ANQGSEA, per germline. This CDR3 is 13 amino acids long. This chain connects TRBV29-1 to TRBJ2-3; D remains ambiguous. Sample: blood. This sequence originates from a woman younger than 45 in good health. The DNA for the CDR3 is TGCAGCGTTGGCCTAGGGTCTCAGGATACGCAGTATTTT. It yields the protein CSVGLGSQDTQYF.